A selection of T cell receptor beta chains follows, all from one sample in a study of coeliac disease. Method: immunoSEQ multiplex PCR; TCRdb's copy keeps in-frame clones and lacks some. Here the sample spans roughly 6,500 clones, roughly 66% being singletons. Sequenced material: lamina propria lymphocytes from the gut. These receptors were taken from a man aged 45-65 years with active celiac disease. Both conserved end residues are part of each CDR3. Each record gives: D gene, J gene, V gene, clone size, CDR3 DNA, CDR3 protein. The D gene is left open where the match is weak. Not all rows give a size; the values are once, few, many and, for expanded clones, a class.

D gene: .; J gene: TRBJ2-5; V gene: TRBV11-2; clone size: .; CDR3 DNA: TGTGCCAGCAGCTTAGAAGGGAACAGGCGGGAGACCCAGTACTTC; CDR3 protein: CASSLEGNRRETQYF
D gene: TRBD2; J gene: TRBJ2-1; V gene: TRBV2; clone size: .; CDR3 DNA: TGTGCCAGCAGTGAAGGGGGACTAGCGGGAGGGCTTCGGGAGCAGTTCTTC; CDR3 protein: CASSEGGLAGGLREQFF
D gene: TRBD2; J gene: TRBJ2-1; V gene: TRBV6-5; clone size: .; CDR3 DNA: TGTGCCAGCAGTTACGAGCGGGGAGGAGAGCAGTTCTTC; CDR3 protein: CASSYERGGEQFF
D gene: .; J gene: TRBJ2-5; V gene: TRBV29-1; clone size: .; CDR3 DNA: TGCAGCGCCACCGACAGGTACCAAGAGACCCAGTACTTC; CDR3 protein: CSATDRYQETQYF
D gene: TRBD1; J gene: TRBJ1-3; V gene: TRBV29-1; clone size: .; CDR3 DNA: TGCAGCGTTGAGCTACCGGACAGGGGATATGGAAACACCATATATTTT; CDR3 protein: CSVELPDRGYGNTIYF
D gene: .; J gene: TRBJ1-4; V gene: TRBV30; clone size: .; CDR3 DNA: TGTGCCTGGAGTGTTCGGCACAGGGAGAATGAAAAACTGTTTTTT; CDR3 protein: CAWSVRHRENEKLFF
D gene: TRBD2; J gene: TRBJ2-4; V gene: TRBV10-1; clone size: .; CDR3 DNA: TGCGCCAGCAGCCCTAGCGGGAGCGCCAAAAACATTCAGTACTTC; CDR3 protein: CASSPSGSAKNIQYF
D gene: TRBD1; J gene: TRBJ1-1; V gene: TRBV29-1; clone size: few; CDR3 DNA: TGCAGCGTCTCGACAGGGGCGCACACTGAAGCTTTCTTT; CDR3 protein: CSVSTGAHTEAFF
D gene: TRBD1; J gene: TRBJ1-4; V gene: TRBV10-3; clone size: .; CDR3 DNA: TGTGCCATCAGCGTGGGGGACAGTGAAAAACTGTTTTTT; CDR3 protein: CAISVGDSEKLFF
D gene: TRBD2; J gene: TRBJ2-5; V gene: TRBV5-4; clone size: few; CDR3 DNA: TGTGCCAGCAGCTCGAAGCGGGGGCTCCAAGAGACCCAGTACTTC; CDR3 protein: CASSSKRGLQETQYF
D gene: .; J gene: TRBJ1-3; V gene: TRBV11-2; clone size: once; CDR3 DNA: TGTGCCAGCAGCGGCCCCCCGGGACACTGGTCTGGAAACACCATATATTTT; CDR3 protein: CASSGPPGHWSGNTIYF
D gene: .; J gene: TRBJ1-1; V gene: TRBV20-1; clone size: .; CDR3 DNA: TGCAGTTCCAGGGGAGACACTGAAGCTTTCTTT; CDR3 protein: CSSRGDTEAFF
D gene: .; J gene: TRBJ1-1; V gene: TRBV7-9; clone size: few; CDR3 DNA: TGTGCCAGCAGCTTAGTGTCAGGCAGGAACACTGAAGCTTTCTTT; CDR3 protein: CASSLVSGRNTEAFF
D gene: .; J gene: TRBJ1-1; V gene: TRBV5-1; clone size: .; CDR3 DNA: TGCGCCAGCAGCTCGGACTCTGAAGCTTTCTTT; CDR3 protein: CASSSDSEAFF
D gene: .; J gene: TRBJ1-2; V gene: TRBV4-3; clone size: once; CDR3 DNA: TGCGCCAGCAGCCAAGTCTCGGCGGGGGAAGGTTATGGCTACACCTTC; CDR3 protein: CASSQVSAGEGYGYTF
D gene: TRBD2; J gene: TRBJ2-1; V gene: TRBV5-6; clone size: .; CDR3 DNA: TGTGCCAGCAGCTTGGGCGCGACTAGCTCCAATGAGCAGTTCTTC; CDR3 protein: CASSLGATSSNEQFF
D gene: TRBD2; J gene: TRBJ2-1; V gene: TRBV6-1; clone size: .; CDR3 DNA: TGTGCCAGCTCGACTAGCAGGACCTACAATGAGCAGTTCTTC; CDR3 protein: CASSTSRTYNEQFF
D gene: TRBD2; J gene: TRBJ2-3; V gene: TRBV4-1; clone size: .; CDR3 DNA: TGCGCCAGCAGCCAAGGGGGAGCGGGGGGAGGGACAGATACGCAGTATTTT; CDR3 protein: CASSQGGAGGGTDTQYF
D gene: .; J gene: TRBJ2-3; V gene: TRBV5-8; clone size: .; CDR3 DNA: TGTGCCAGCAGCTCCTCTGCGGGTAGCACAGATACGCAGTATTTT; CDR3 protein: CASSSSAGSTDTQYF
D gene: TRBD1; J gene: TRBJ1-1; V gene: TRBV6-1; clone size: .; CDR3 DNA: TGTGCCAGCAGTTTCGGACAGGTAAACACTGAAGCTTTCTTT; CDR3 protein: CASSFGQVNTEAFF
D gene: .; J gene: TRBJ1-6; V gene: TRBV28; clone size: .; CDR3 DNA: TGTGCCAGCAGTTTAGGAGGGAGGAATTCACCCCTCCACTTT; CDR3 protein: CASSLGGRNSPLHF
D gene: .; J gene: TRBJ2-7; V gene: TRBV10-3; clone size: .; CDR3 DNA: TGTGCCATCAGTGGCTCCCATGGACAACTCGGCGACGAGCAGTACTTC; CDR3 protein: CAISGSHGQLGDEQYF
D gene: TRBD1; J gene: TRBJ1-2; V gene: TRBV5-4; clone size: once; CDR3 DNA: TGTGCCAGCAGCTTGGAGCAGGGGGTTGCGGGCTACACCTTC; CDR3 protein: CASSLEQGVAGYTF
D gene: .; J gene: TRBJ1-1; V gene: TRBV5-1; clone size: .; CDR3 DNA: TGCGCCAGCAGCTCGGGTCATACCGAAGCTTTCTTT; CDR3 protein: CASSSGHTEAFF
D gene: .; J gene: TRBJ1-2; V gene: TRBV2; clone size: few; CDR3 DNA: TGTGCCAGCAGCGGACAGCCCTATGGCTACACCTTC; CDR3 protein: CASSGQPYGYTF
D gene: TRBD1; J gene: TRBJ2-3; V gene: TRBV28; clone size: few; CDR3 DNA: TGTGCCAGCAGTGTTGGGACAGCGCTCACAGATACGCAGTATTTT; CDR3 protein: CASSVGTALTDTQYF
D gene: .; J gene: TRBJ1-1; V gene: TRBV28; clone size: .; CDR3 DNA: TGTGCCAGCAGTTTCGGTGTTGAAGCTTTCTTT; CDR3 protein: CASSFGVEAFF
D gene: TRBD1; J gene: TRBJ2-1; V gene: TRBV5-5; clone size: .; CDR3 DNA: TGTGCCAGCAGCCCCCCCGACAGGGTTGGGCAGTTCTTC; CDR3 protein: CASSPPDRVGQFF
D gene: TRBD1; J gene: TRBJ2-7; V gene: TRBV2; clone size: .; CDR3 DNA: TGTGCCAGCAGTGTCCCCGGACAGGGCAGTGAGCAGTACTTC; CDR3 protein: CASSVPGQGSEQYF
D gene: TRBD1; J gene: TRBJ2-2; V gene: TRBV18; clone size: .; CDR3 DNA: TGTGCCAGCTCACTAAGTAGAGGGGGCGCCGACACCGGGGAGCTGTTTTTT; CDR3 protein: CASSLSRGGADTGELFF
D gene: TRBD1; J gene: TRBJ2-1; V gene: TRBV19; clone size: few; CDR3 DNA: TGTGCCAGTAGGAGGGACAGCTCCTACAATGAGCAGTTCTTC; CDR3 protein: CASRRDSSYNEQFF
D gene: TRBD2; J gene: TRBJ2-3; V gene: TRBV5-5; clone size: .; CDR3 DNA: TGTGCCAGCAGCCCCCCCGGGAGGCGAGATACGCAGTATTTT; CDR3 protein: CASSPPGRRDTQYF
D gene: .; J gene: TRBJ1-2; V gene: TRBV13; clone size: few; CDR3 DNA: TGTGCCAGCAGCGCCCAGGTGGCTGGCGGCTACACCTTC; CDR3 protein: CASSAQVAGGYTF
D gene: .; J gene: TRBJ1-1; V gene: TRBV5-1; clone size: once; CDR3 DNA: TGCGCCAGCAGCCTGGACAAAACGACTGAAGCTTTCTTT; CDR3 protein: CASSLDKTTEAFF
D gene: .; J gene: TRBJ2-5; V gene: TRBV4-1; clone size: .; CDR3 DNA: TGCGCCAGCAGCCTGGGTACTTCGGGGGAGACCCAGTACTTC; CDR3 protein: CASSLGTSGETQYF
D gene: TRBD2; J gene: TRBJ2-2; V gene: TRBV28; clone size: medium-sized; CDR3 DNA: TGTGCCAGCAGTCCAGCGTGGGCCGACGGACTAGCGTGGGCCGGGGAGCTGTTTTTT; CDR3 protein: CASSPAWADGLAWAGELFF
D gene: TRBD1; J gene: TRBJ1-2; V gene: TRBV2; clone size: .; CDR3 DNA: TGTGCCAGCAGCGGTATTACAGGGGGCAACACCTTC; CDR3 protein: CASSGITGGNTF
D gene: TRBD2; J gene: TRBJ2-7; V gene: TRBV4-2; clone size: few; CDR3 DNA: TGTGCCAGCAGCACTAGCGGGGGGAGCTCCTACGAGCAGTACTTC; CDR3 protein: CASSTSGGSSYEQYF
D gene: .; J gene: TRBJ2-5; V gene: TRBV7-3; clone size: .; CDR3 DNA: TGTGCCAGCAGCTTAACGGGCCAGCCTGAGACCCAGTACTTC; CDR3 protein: CASSLTGQPETQYF
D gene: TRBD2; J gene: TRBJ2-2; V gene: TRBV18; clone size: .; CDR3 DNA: TGTGCCAGCTCCCCATCGGGACTAGCTGGCACCGGGGAGCTGTTTTTT; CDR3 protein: CASSPSGLAGTGELFF
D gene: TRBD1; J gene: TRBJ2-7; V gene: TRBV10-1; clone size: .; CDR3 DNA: TGCGCCAGCACTCAGGGACAGGGGCCCCGGGAGCAGTACTTC; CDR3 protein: CASTQGQGPREQYF
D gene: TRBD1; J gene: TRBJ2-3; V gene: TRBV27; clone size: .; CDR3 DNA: TGTGCCAGCAATCACGGGGCAGGGGGCATAGATACGCAGTATTTT; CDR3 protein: CASNHGAGGIDTQYF
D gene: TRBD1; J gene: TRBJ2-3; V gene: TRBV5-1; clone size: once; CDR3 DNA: TGCGCCAGCAGCTCATTAGGGGGCCCCAACACAGATACGCAGTATTTT; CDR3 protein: CASSSLGGPNTDTQYF
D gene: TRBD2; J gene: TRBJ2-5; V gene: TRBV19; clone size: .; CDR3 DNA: TGTGCCAGTAGTTACGGGACTAGCGTCCAAGAGACCCAGTACTTC; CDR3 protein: CASSYGTSVQETQYF
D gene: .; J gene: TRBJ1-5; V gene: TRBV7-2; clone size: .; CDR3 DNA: TGTGCCAGCAGCTTTGACAGAGATCAGCCCCAGCATTTT; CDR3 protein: CASSFDRDQPQHF
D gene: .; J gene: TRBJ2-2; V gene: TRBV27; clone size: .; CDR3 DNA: TGTGCCAGCAGTCTAGGGGTGAACACCGGGGAGCTGTTTTTT; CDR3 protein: CASSLGVNTGELFF
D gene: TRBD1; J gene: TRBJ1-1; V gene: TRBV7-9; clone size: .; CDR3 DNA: TGTGCCAGCAGCCCCGGCCCCGGGACAGTAATCACTGAAGCTTTCTTT; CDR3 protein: CASSPGPGTVITEAFF
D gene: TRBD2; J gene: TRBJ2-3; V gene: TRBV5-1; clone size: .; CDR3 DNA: TGCGCCAGCAGCCTACCCTCTTTAAGCGGGAGCGAAGATACGCAGTATTTT; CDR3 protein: CASSLPSLSGSEDTQYF